A selection of T cell receptor beta chains follows, all from one sample in a study of shared clonotypes between healthy human individuals. Data came from immunoSEQ multiplex PCR; TCRdb stores just in-frame clones and leaves some out. The sample shows 550,000 to 650,000 clones, about 95% of them seen only once. Sequenced input: naive CD8+ T cells sorted from blood. Receptors were obtained from a woman in her twenties or thirties in good health. CDR3s include the opening cysteine and the closing phenylalanine or tryptophan. D genes are given only for firm matches. For some rows the clone size is stated as once, few or many, or as a class when expanded; others skip it.

len	d_gene	abundance	v_gene	j_gene	CDR3nt	CDR3aa
15	TRBD2	.	TRBV5-1	TRBJ2-1	TGCGCCAGCAGCTTGTGGACTAGTAGCTACAATGAGCAGTTCTTC	CASSLWTSSYNEQFF
17	TRBD1	once	TRBV9	TRBJ2-6	TGTGCCAGCAGCGTAGGGGGACAGGGCCCTGGGGCCAACGTCCTGACTTTC	CASSVGGQGPGANVLTF
13	.	.	TRBV2	TRBJ2-5	TGTGCCAGCAGTGTCTCCGGGCTGGAGACCCAGTACTTC	CASSVSGLETQYF
15	.	.	TRBV27	TRBJ2-1	TGTGCCAGCAGTACCGGGACTCGTGGAGACAATGAGCAGTTCTTC	CASSTGTRGDNEQFF
17	TRBD2	.	TRBV4-2	TRBJ2-7	TGTGCCAGCAGCCAAGAAACGACTAGCGGGGGTAGGAACGAGCAGTACTTC	CASSQETTSGGRNEQYF
14	TRBD1	.	TRBV7-9	TRBJ1-1	TGTGCCAGCAGCTCGGCGACAGGGCAGGATGAAGCTTTCTTT	CASSSATGQDEAFF
13	.	.	TRBV15	TRBJ2-7	TGTGCCACCAGCAGTCTTAAGGGTTACGAGCAGTACTTC	CATSSLKGYEQYF
15	TRBD1	.	TRBV7-9	TRBJ1-4	TGTGCCAGCAGCTTACCCACAGGGGCCAGTGAAAAACTGTTTTTT	CASSLPTGASEKLFF
17	TRBD2	once	TRBV7-9	TRBJ2-1	TGTGCCAGCAGCTCCCTAGCGGGAGGGCCTACCTACAATGAGCAGTTCTTC	CASSSLAGGPTYNEQFF
14	.	.	TRBV29-1	TRBJ1-1	TGCAGCGTTGAAGGGGTAACAACGAACACTGAAGCTTTCTTT	CSVEGVTTNTEAFF
15	.	.	TRBV28	TRBJ1-5	TGTGCCAGCATAGGGTTTGGCTGGAGCAATCAGCCCCAGCATTTT	CASIGFGWSNQPQHF
11	.	.	TRBV27	TRBJ2-7	TGTGCCAGCAGTTTTAACGGCGAGCAGTACTTC	CASSFNGEQYF
16	.	.	TRBV2	TRBJ2-1	TGTGCCAGCAGTGAAGGTACAGAAGGGATCTACAATGAGCAGTTCTTC	CASSEGTEGIYNEQFF
15	.	.	TRBV11-2	TRBJ2-7	TGTGCCAGCAGCTTAGGCGGATTTAACTCCTACGAGCAGTACTTC	CASSLGGFNSYEQYF
15	TRBD2	once	TRBV11-2	TRBJ2-3	TGTGCCAGCAGCTTAGGCGGGAGGGCCGGAGATACGCAGTATTTT	CASSLGGRAGDTQYF
12	TRBD1	.	TRBV9	TRBJ1-2	TGTGCCTCACAGGGGGTTGACTATGGCTACACCTTC	CASQGVDYGYTF
16	TRBD2	.	TRBV7-9	TRBJ2-3	TGTGCCAGCAGCCAAACTACTAGCGGGTACACAGATACGCAGTATTTT	CASSQTTSGYTDTQYF
18	TRBD2	.	TRBV5-8	TRBJ2-5	TGTGCCAGCAGCTTGGGCCTAGCGGGAGGGCCTGGCCAAGAGACCCAGTACTTC	CASSLGLAGGPGQETQYF
16	TRBD2	once	TRBV13	TRBJ2-1	TGTGCCAGCAGCACCGATAGCGGGAGACCCTACAATGAGCAGTTCTTC	CASSTDSGRPYNEQFF
16	.	.	TRBV4-1	TRBJ2-7	TGCGCCAGCAGCCAAGAATCCTGGCTGCCTACCTACGAGCAGTACTTC	CASSQESWLPTYEQYF
16	.	.	TRBV6-1	TRBJ1-2	TGTGCCAGCAGTGAACCGGTCAGCTCCGCAAACTATGGCTACACCTTC	CASSEPVSSANYGYTF
15	TRBD2	.	TRBV5-1	TRBJ2-7	TGCGCCAGCAGCTTGAGGGAGGGAGAGAGCTACGAGCAGTACTTC	CASSLREGESYEQYF
15	.	.	TRBV5-1	TRBJ1-2	TGCGCCAGCAGCCCAGGATTTGGACAGAACTATGGCTACACCTTC	CASSPGFGQNYGYTF
16	TRBD1	.	TRBV28	TRBJ1-5	TGTGCCAGCAGTTTGGTACAGGGGGAGAGCAATCAGCCCCAGCATTTT	CASSLVQGESNQPQHF
16	TRBD1	once	TRBV6-1	TRBJ1-2	TGTGCCAGCAGTGAATATCCCGGACAGGGGGTAAATGGCTACACCTTC	CASSEYPGQGVNGYTF
12	.	once	TRBV11-2	TRBJ2-1	TGTGCCAGCAGCTTAGGACTGGTTGAGCAGTTCTTC	CASSLGLVEQFF
15	TRBD1	.	TRBV27	TRBJ2-5	TGTGCCAGCAGGGAAGGGACAGGGGGAGGGAAGACCCAGTACTTC	CASREGTGGGKTQYF
14	.	.	TRBV6-6	TRBJ2-7	TGTGCCAGCAGTTGGGACCGTCTGGGGTACGAGCAGTACTTC	CASSWDRLGYEQYF
15	TRBD2	.	TRBV27	TRBJ2-7	TGTGCCAGCAGTTTATCCGGGCGGGGGGACTACGAGCAGTACTTC	CASSLSGRGDYEQYF
15	.	.	TRBV7-4	TRBJ1-2	TGTGCCAGCAGCTTACATCCTCCGTCTTCTAGGGGCTACACCTTC	CASSLHPPSSRGYTF
15	.	.	TRBV2	TRBJ2-3	TGTGCCAGCAGTGAGGGGGCGGCTAGCACAGATACGCAGTATTTT	CASSEGAASTDTQYF
11	.	.	TRBV28	TRBJ1-4	TGTGCCAGCAGTTTAGCGGAAGCCCTGTTTTTT	CASSLAEALFF
18	TRBD2	.	TRBV5-6	TRBJ2-7	TGTGCCAGCAGGGATGGTGGGACTAGCGGGAGGGCCGTTTACGAGCAGTACTTC	CASRDGGTSGRAVYEQYF
12	.	.	TRBV14	TRBJ2-5	TGTGCCAGCAGCCCCCTGGACGAGACCCAGTACTTC	CASSPLDETQYF
16	TRBD2	.	TRBV5-8	TRBJ2-7	TGTGCCAGCAGCTTGGCCCAGCGGGAGGGCCGCTACGAGCAGTACTTC	CASSLAQREGRYEQYF
18	.	.	TRBV19	TRBJ2-7	TGTGCCAGTAGTATAGATGGGGGCTCTGGCGGGGCGTTCTACGAGCAGTACTTC	CASSIDGGSGGAFYEQYF
13	.	.	TRBV28	TRBJ2-1	TGTGCCAGCAACTTAGCCCAGGGCAATGAGCAGTTCTTC	CASNLAQGNEQFF
15	TRBD2	.	TRBV19	TRBJ2-7	TGTGCCAGTAGTATCCCCGGGACTAGGACCAACGAGCAGTACTTC	CASSIPGTRTNEQYF
19	TRBD2	.	TRBV7-8	TRBJ2-1	TGTGCCAGCAGCTCGGGACTAGCGGGAGCTGGACCACGTTTTGATGAGCAGTTCTTC	CASSSGLAGAGPRFDEQFF
14	TRBD1	once	TRBV15	TRBJ2-7	TGTGCCACGAAAAACTCCGGGACAGCCTACGAGCAGTACTTC	CATKNSGTAYEQYF
15	.	.	TRBV6-6	TRBJ2-1	TGTGCCAGCACCTTAAGGGGGACTAACTACAATGAGCAGTTCTTC	CASTLRGTNYNEQFF
15	TRBD1	.	TRBV6-1	TRBJ2-6	TGTGCCAGCAGCCCCCACCGGGACAGGGTCCGCGTCCTGACTTTC	CASSPHRDRVRVLTF
16	.	.	TRBV7-9	TRBJ1-4	TGTGCCAGCAGCTGGTCCATTGGGGCCCTTAATGAAAAACTGTTTTTT	CASSWSIGALNEKLFF
13	TRBD1	.	TRBV29-1	TRBJ1-1	TGCAGCGTTGGGGACAGCTTGAACACTGAAGCTTTCTTT	CSVGDSLNTEAFF
15	TRBD1	.	TRBV28	TRBJ1-5	TGTGCCAGCACAAAAACGGGACAGGGTTACCAGCCCCAGCATTTT	CASTKTGQGYQPQHF